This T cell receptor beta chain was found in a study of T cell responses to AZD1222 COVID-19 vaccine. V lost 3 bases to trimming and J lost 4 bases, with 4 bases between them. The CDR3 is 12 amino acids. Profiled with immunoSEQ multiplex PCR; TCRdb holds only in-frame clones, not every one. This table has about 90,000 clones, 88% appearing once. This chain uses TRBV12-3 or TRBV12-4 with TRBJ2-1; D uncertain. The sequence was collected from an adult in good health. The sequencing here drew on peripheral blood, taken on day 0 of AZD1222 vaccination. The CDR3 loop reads CASSFSYNEQFF. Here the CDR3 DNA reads TGTGCCAGCAGTTTCTCTTACAATGAGCAGTTCTTC.